These 15 T cell receptor beta chains were sequenced from one sample in a study of shared clonotypes between healthy human individuals. Terminally differentiated effector memory CD45RA+ cells were excluded from the naive CD8 cells, which were CD45RO-negative and positively selected for CCR7. Repertoires were generated with immunoSEQ multiplex PCR, while TCRdb's copy carries only in-frame clones and drops some. This table holds 1.5 million to 2.5 million clones, around 96% found once. Sequenced: naive CD8+ T cells sorted from blood. The receptors derive from a young man in good health.

In this sample, this clone turned up once. The V and J genes are TRBV2 and TRBJ1-2; tentatively, D is TRBD1 (5 bases). Per germline, CDR1 SNHLY and CDR2 FYNNEI. The CDR3 sequence is 12 residues long. Trimming shortened V by 10 bases and J by 8 bases, and 17 bases separated the two germline ends. The CDR3 DNA reads as TGTGCCATCCGGGGGAGGGCTGGGGGCTACACCTTC. It codes for CAIRGRAGGYTF.

The chain has TRBV19 and TRBJ1-1; unclear D gene. Trimming removed 6 bases at V and 7 bases at J, with 21 bases between. Germline CDR1 is LNHDA and CDR2 is SQIVND (reference sequence). There are 15 residues in the CDR3. The CDR3: CASRMGGSQLLEAFF. The CDR3 DNA reads as TGTGCCAGTAGGATGGGCGGAAGTCAACTCCTTGAAGCTTTCTTT.

The V and J genes are TRBV4-1 and TRBJ2-6, with a weak D call TRBD1 (6 bases). Trimming took off 2 bases at V and 3 bases at J, with 11 bases between the two ends. Germline CDR1 is MGHRA and CDR2 is YSYEKL. CDR3 length equals 16 residues. CDR3 bases: TGCGCCAGCAGCCAAAGGGGGTTCGGTGGGGCCAACGTCCTGACTTTC. This sequence encodes CASSQRGFGGANVLTF.

The gene calls are TRBV28 and TRBJ2-7, with TRBD1 matching 7 bases. The germline V gene encodes CDR1 MDHEN and CDR2 SYDVKM. Trimming took 10 bases from V and 0 from J; bases not matched to a gene: 9. The CDR3 totals 14 residues. Here the CDR3 DNA reads TGTGCCAATTCTAGGGGGCGCAGCTCCTACGAGCAGTACTTC. Translation gives CANSRGRSSYEQYF.

The V call is TRBV7-9, the J call TRBJ1-1; D is perhaps TRBD1 (6 bases). CDR1 and CDR2 from the germline V gene are SEHNR and FQNEAQ (reference sequence). The germline V and J ends were trimmed by 4 bases and 1 base, with 10 bases remaining between them. The CDR3 covers 14 residues. The CDR3 coding sequence is TGTGCCAGCAGCTCCAGGGGATCGAACACTGAAGCTTTCTTT. Its translation: CASSSRGSNTEAFF.

J is TRBJ2-7 and V is TRBV13; the match to TRBD1 covers 7 bases. Trimming removed 5 bases from V and 3 bases from J; junction bases left unmatched: 10. The CDR3 consists of 15 residues. Germline assignment: CDR1 PRHDT and CDR2 FYEKMQ (reference sequence). The CDR3 spells CASSTTQGIDYEQYF. CDR3 DNA sequence: TGTGCCAGCAGCACAACACAGGGGATAGACTACGAGCAGTACTTC.

This chain links TRBV27 with TRBJ1-1; no definite D call. The CDR3 extends over 14 amino acids. CDR1 and CDR2 from the germline V gene are MNHEY and SMNVEV (reference sequence). The V end lost 3 bases, the J end lost 1 base, and 9 bases lay between the germline ends. The CDR3 here is CASSLAGRNTEAFF. DNA for the CDR3: TGTGCCAGCAGTTTGGCCGGGAGGAACACTGAAGCTTTCTTT.

The J gene is TRBJ2-7, the V gene TRBV7-8; 11 nucleotides match TRBD2. CDR3 length: 15 residues. Germline CDR1 and CDR2: SGHVS and FQNEAQ. V lost 4 bases to trimming and J lost 4 bases; unmatched junction nucleotides: 6. This CDR3 reads CASSYLAGGGYEQYF. CDR3 bases: TGTGCCAGCAGCTACCTAGCGGGAGGTGGATACGAGCAGTACTTC.

Here the CDR3 DNA reads TGTGCCAGCAGCTTGCCCCCTTTTGACAGAACCGCAGATACGCAGTATTTT. Encoded protein: CASSLPPFDRTADTQYF. The genes are TRBV5-6 and TRBJ2-3; tentative D call: TRBD1 (5 bases). Germline V gives CDR1 SGHDT, CDR2 YYEEEE. V was clipped by 1 base and J by 4 bases, with 19 bases between them. This CDR3 is built from 17 residues.

V and J are TRBV5-6 and TRBJ1-5; weak D call: TRBD1 (5 bases). The germline V gene encodes CDR1 SGHDT and CDR2 YYEEEE. V lost 5 bases to trimming and J lost 2 bases, with 17 bases between them. This CDR3 spans 16 amino acids. Written as DNA, the CDR3 is TGTGCCAGCAGTTTGCTCGGGACTGAGGGCAATCAGCCCCAGCATTTT. As protein: CASSLLGTEGNQPQHF.

In the case of this clone: At one boundary the junction diverges from the germline segment, which might be a read error. CDR3 region: CASSTRLGVGANEQFF. In nucleotides, the CDR3 is TGTGCTAGCAGCACGCGCTTGGGAGTTGGGGCCAATGAGCAGTTCTTC. The V and J genes are TRBV7-7 and TRBJ2-1; either TRBD1 or TRBD2 may supply D (5 bases each). CDR3 length equals 16 residues. Germline values: CDR1 SSHAT, CDR2 FNYEAQ (reference sequence).

The chain joins TRBV7-9 to TRBJ2-7; TRBD2 might be the D (5 bases). This CDR3 contains 12 residues. The V and J ends lost 5 bases and 6 bases respectively, with 11 bases between them. The germline V gene has CDR1 SEHNR and CDR2 FQNEAQ (reference sequence). The CDR3 coding sequence is TGTGCCAGCAGCCCACTAGGACTCGAGCAGTACTTC. It encodes CASSPLGLEQYF. Combining the CDR3 with reference TRBV7-9 and TRBJ2-7 gives the whole variable domain DTGVSQNPRHKITKRGQNVTFRCDPISEHNRLYWYRQTLGQGPEFLTYFQNEAQLEKSRLLSDRFSAERPKGSFSTLEIQRTEQGDSAMYLCASSPLGLEQYFGPGTRLTVT.

Comments on this clone: Other DNA variants within this sample encode the same CDR3. J is TRBJ2-7 and V is TRBV4-3; TRBD1 matches at 9 bases. Germline CDR1 LGHNA, CDR2 YSLEER. The CDR3 contains 15 residues. V lost 3 bases and J lost 4; bases outside the gene matches: 7. In nucleotides, the CDR3 is TGCGCCAGCAGCCAGGGAACAGGGGGCGTATACGAGCAGTACTTC. Its protein product is CASSQGTGGVYEQYF.

As to this clone: This sample also contains other DNA sequences that code for the same CDR3. The rearrangement links TRBV2 to TRBJ2-5; D could derive from TRBD1 or TRBD2 (5 bases each). The CDR3 consists of 13 residues. In germline, CDR1 is SNHLY, CDR2 FYNNEI. V was trimmed by 3 bases and J by 3 bases, leaving 8 bases between them. The CDR3 nucleotides are TGTGCCAGCAGTGACCAGGGAGAAGAGACCCAGTACTTC. As protein: CASSDQGEETQYF.

This chain joins TRBV4-2 and TRBJ2-4, with TRBD1 matching over 7 bases. Germline V gene lookup returns CDR1 LGHNA and CDR2 YNFKEQ. There are 15 residues in the CDR3. Trimming removed 0 bases from V and 5 bases from J; junction bases left unmatched: 4. CDR3 DNA: TGTGCCAGCAGCCAAGACATCGGGACAGAAAACATTCAGTACTTC. It encodes CASSQDIGTENIQYF.